Each of the 11 T cell receptor beta chains below was sequenced from the same sample in a study of cytomegalovirus exposure and HLA in healthy donors. The study ran its PCR with 60 Vbeta and 13 Jbeta primers. Produced via immunoSEQ multiplex PCR; TCRdb's table is partial and in-frame only. The table lists 180,000 or so clones, about 80% of them singletons. The sample was PBMCs. The receptor source for this set is a woman aged 30 to 39 in good health and CMV-seropositive.

The chain employs TRBV14 and TRBJ2-7; TRBD2 aligns across 15 bases. The CDR3 has 19 amino acids. Germline CDR1 and CDR2: SGHDN and FVKESK. Trimming removed 0 bases from V and 5 bases from J; junction bases left unmatched: 11. CDR3: CASSQDRSGTSGRFDEQYF. The CDR3, as DNA: TGTGCCAGCAGCCAAGACCGATCGGGGACTAGCGGGAGGTTCGACGAGCAGTACTTC.

This clone was seen a handful of times. The chain joins TRBV7-2 to TRBJ2-5; D ambiguous. Germline V gene lookup returns CDR1 SGHTA and CDR2 FQGNSA. V lost 3 bases and J lost 5, with 10 bases in between. The CDR3 sequence is 13 residues long. For the CDR3, the DNA is TGTGCCAGCAGCTTCAGGTTGACGGAGACCCAGTACTTC. This encodes CASSFRLTETQYF.

There are a few counts of this clone. The V call is TRBV10-2, the J call TRBJ1-1; TRBD1 matches 7 bases. V shed 6 bases, J shed 1 base, and the junction held 5 bases outside the gene matches. Looked up from germline, CDR1 is WSHSY and CDR2 is SAAADI. The length of the CDR3 is 14 residues. CDR3 nucleotide sequence: TGCGCCAGCAGATCGGGGACAGCGAACACTGAAGCTTTCTTT. Residues: CASRSGTANTEAFF.

This chain connects TRBV25-1 to TRBJ2-5, with D perhaps matching TRBD1 (5 bases). The CDR3 extends over 17 amino acids. V lost 3 bases to trimming and J lost 5 bases, with 22 bases between them. Per the germline V gene, CDR1 is MGHDK and CDR2 is SYGVNS. As DNA, the CDR3 is TGTGCCAGCAGTGACCCCCGAAGGGGCAGTGGTGTGGAGACCCAGTACTTC. This encodes CASSDPRRGSGVETQYF.

V usage is TRBV19 and J usage is TRBJ1-1, with a weak D call TRBD1 (6 bases). Germline V lookup: CDR1 LNHDA, CDR2 SQIVND (reference sequence). This CDR3 is built from 14 residues. Trimming removed 7 bases from V and 7 bases from J, with 19 bases in between. The CDR3 DNA reads as TGTGCCAGTATTTCCCACAGGGTGGGTGGTGAAGCTTTCTTT. Residues: CASISHRVGGEAFF.

The rearrangement uses TRBV5-1 and TRBJ2-3; 13 bases are a match to TRBD2. Germline V gene lookup returns CDR1 SGHRS and CDR2 YFSETQ. This CDR3 spans 17 amino acids. V was clipped by 0 bases and J by 2 bases; unmatched bases: 3. In DNA, the CDR3 is TGCGCCAGCAGCTTGGGGACTAGCGGGGGAAACACAGATACGCAGTATTTT. It encodes CASSLGTSGGNTDTQYF.

CDR3 residues: CASSTWTGPSKETQYF. CDR3 DNA: TGTGCCAGCAGCACCTGGACAGGGCCCTCAAAAGAGACCCAGTACTTC. The chain links TRBV7-6 to TRBJ2-5; 8 positions match TRBD1. This CDR3 contains 16 residues. J lost 3 bases, V lost 5 bases, and 11 bases had no gene match. Germline CDR1 is SGHVS and CDR2 is FNYEAQ.

The gene calls are TRBV28 and TRBJ1-2; TRBD1 matches at 7 bases. CDR1 is MDHEN and CDR2 is SYDVKM in the germline V gene. The CDR3 extends over 13 amino acids. V trimming: 7 bases; J trimming: 4 bases; junction bases outside the gene matches: 6. CDR3 nucleotides: TGTGCCAGCAAAAAGGGGGCTGGCTATGGCTACACCTTC. This translates into CASKKGAGYGYTF.

J is TRBJ1-1 and V is TRBV6-1; no reliable D call. This CDR3 comprises 14 residues. CDR1 is MNHNS and CDR2 is SASEGT in the germline V gene. The V end was cut by 1 base, the J end by 2 bases, with 8 bases between. The CDR3 nucleotides read TGTGCCAGCAGTGAAGTTGGCCCTAACACTGAAGCTTTCTTT. Its translation is CASSEVGPNTEAFF.

This chain joins TRBV5-8 and TRBJ2-7, with 9 bases that match TRBD2. V shed 4 bases and J 2 bases; nucleotides not matched to a gene: 7. Germline loops: CDR1 SGHTS, CDR2 YDEGEE. There are 15 residues in the CDR3. Here the CDR3 DNA reads TGTGCCAGCAGCCAAACTAGCGGGTGGCCCTACGAGCAGTACTTC. This sequence encodes CASSQTSGWPYEQYF. Full variable domain (outside the CDR3, taken from reference TRBV5-8 and TRBJ2-7): EAGVTQSPTHLIKTRGQQATLRCSPISGHTSVYWYQQALGLGLQFLLWYDEGEERNRGNFPPRFSGRQFPNYSSELNVNALELEDSALYLCASSQTSGWPYEQYFGPGTRLTVT.

The chain recombines TRBV4-1 with TRBJ1-1; 7 nucleotides match TRBD1. The CDR3 length is 13 residues. Germline loops: CDR1 MGHRA, CDR2 YSYEKL. V lost 5 bases and J lost 10; bases outside the gene matches: 10. The CDR3 region is CASSVDRAVGAFF. The CDR3 bases are TGCGCCAGCAGCGTCGACAGGGCTGTAGGAGCTTTCTTT.